The sequence of this T cell receptor (beta chain) was determined in a study of human T cells and chemical hapten exposure. Germline CDR1 SGDLS, CDR2 YYNGEE. V dropped 0 bases and J dropped 1 base, with 7 bases sitting between them. The CDR3 is made up of 15 amino acids. TCRdb re-analysed the RACE reads in MiXCR, keeping a single row per CDR3 protein. The sample lists tens of thousands of distinct CDR3 sequences; 8% to 13% were seen once. This clonotype was recorded a few times. Described time point: patch test 2, 6 weeks after DPC sensitization. Treatment meaning: therapeutic diphenylcyclopropenone sensitization with weekly scalp DPC.

The TCR comes from a man aged 40-50 years with alopecia areata. Some clones in this sample may be carry-over from other donors' samples. Sequencing used whole blood, obtained in connection with sensitization to the hapten diphenylcyclopropenone (DPC). The genes are TRBV9 and TRBJ2-2; D is unresolved. The CDR3 nucleotides read TGTGCCAGCAGCGTAGTCGGCCAGAACACCGGGGAGCTGTTTTTT. This translates into CASSVVGQNTGELFF.